Presented here are 14 T cell receptor beta chains from one specimen sequenced in a study of T cell responses to AZD1222 COVID-19 vaccine. Method: immunoSEQ multiplex PCR; TCRdb's copy keeps in-frame clones and lacks some. Of around 200,000 clones listed, around 90% are singletons. The sequences come from peripheral blood, collected on day 0 of AZD1222 vaccination. The receptors originated from an adult in good health.

V gene TRBV12-3 or TRBV12-4 combines with J gene TRBJ2-7; D may match TRBD1 or TRBD2 (5 bases each). CDR3 length: 12 residues. The V and J ends lost 7 bases and 0 bases respectively, with 7 bases between them. CDR3 sequence (DNA): TGTGCCAGCACGGGGACCTCCTACGAGCAGTACTTC. It codes for CASTGTSYEQYF.

V is TRBV6-1 and J is TRBJ1-5; 9 bases agree with TRBD1. The germline V gene encodes CDR1 MNHNS and CDR2 SASEGT. The CDR3 length is 18 residues. The ends lost 4 bases at V and 0 bases at J; junction bases unmatched: 10. CDR3 protein: CASSGRTGASYSNQPQHF. Here the CDR3 DNA reads TGTGCCAGCAGTGGAAGGACAGGGGCATCGTATAGCAATCAGCCCCAGCATTTT.

The chain has TRBV10-3 and TRBJ1-2; D gene unclear. Germline lookup yields CDR1 ENHRY and CDR2 SYGVKD. This CDR3 spans 13 amino acids. Trimming removed 2 bases at V and 6 bases at J, with 10 bases between. CDR3 protein: CAISETGEDGYTF. The CDR3 coding sequence is TGTGCCATCAGTGAGACGGGTGAGGATGGCTACACCTTC.

The chain uses TRBV20-1 and TRBJ2-1; the match to TRBD2 covers 7 bases. CDR1 and CDR2 from the germline V gene are DFQATT and SNEGSKA (reference sequence). V shed 3 bases and J 4 bases; nucleotides not matched to a gene: 9. The CDR3 consists of 15 residues. The CDR3 coding sequence is TGCAGTGCTAGTACTACCGGACTAGATTACAATGAGCAGTTCTTC. Protein: CSASTTGLDYNEQFF.

The V and J genes are TRBV6-4 and TRBJ1-2; the D gene is possibly TRBD1 (5 bases). This CDR3 is built from 19 residues. Germline CDR1 MRHNA, CDR2 SNTAGT. Deletions cut 0 bases from V and 6 bases from J, with 26 bases between. The CDR3 loop is CASSDSYKKGPHGGDGYTF. In DNA form, the CDR3 reads TGTGCCAGCAGTGACTCGTATAAAAAGGGTCCACATGGGGGAGATGGCTACACCTTC.

The chain links TRBV29-1 to TRBJ1-2; 7 bases agree with TRBD1. CDR1 and CDR2 (germline): SQVTM, ANQGSEA. V trimming: 6 bases; J trimming: 14 bases; junction bases outside the gene matches: 18. The CDR3 is 13 amino acids. The DNA of the CDR3 is TGCAGCGTCCTCACGGACAGGCCCCCCTTGAGTACCTTC. Its translation: CSVLTDRPPLSTF.

This clone has only one observation. The chain combines TRBV29-1 with TRBJ2-1; 8 positions match TRBD2. Germline loops: CDR1 SQVTM, CDR2 ANQGSEA. The CDR3 runs to 12 residues. V was clipped by 8 bases and J by 5 bases; unmatched bases: 5. The CDR3 reads CSTGLADNEQFF. Here the CDR3 DNA reads TGCAGCACCGGACTAGCTGACAATGAGCAGTTCTTC.

The chain carries TRBV5-4 and TRBJ1-2; unclear D gene. Trimming removed 5 bases from V and 3 bases from J, with 14 bases in between. The length of the CDR3 is 14 residues. CDR1 is SGHNT and CDR2 is YYREEE in the germline V gene (reference sequence). The CDR3 is CASRSLGRDYGYTF. The CDR3, as DNA: TGTGCCAGCAGATCTCTCGGTAGAGACTATGGCTACACCTTC.

This CDR3 reads CASRDPTAYEQYF. CDR3 bases: TGTGCCAGCAGGGATCCCACAGCCTACGAGCAGTACTTC. The gene calls are TRBV2 and TRBJ2-7; the D is unclear. The V and J ends lost 6 bases and 2 bases respectively, with 11 bases between them. The CDR3 is made up of 13 amino acids. Germline V CDR1 and CDR2: SNHLY, FYNNEI. Complete variable domain (other parts from reference TRBV2 and TRBJ2-7): EPEVTQTPSHQVTQMGQEVILRCVPISNHLYFYWYRQILGQKVEFLVSFYNNEISEKSEIFDDQFSVERPDGSNFTLKIRSTKLEDSAMYFCASRDPTAYEQYFGPGTRLTVT.

There are a few counts of this clone. The gene calls are TRBV5-4 and TRBJ1-1, with TRBD1 matching over 11 bases. The CDR3 sequence is 20 residues long. Germline lookup yields CDR1 SGHNT and CDR2 YYREEE (reference sequence). V shed 1 base and J 4 bases; nucleotides not matched to a gene: 18. This chain's CDR3 is CASSLFIGGTGGTVFTEAFF. Here the CDR3 DNA reads TGTGCCAGCAGCTTGTTTATTGGTGGGACAGGGGGGACGGTATTCACTGAAGCTTTCTTT.

This rearrangement joins TRBV7-6 to TRBJ2-2, with D hard to call. The CDR3 is 15 amino acids. Trimming removed 5 bases at V and 7 bases at J, with 17 bases between. CDR1 is SGHVS and CDR2 is FNYEAQ in the germline V gene. DNA of the CDR3: TGTGCCAGCAGCCCCCGAATCCGAGACGGCGGGGAGCTGTTTTTT. It translates to CASSPRIRDGGELFF.

The chain combines TRBV3-1 (or the pseudogene TRBV3-2) with TRBJ2-7, with D perhaps given as TRBD1 or TRBD2 (7 bases each). The V gene's germline CDR1 is LGHDT and CDR2 YNNKEL (reference sequence). The CDR3 is 14 residues long. V was shortened by 2 bases and J by 12 bases, with 20 bases between the two germline ends. This CDR3 is CASSQISGGGIRYF. CDR3 bases: TGTGCCAGCAGCCAAATATCAGGGGGGGGAATACGGTACTTC.

V usage is TRBV27 and J usage is TRBJ2-2; D is unresolved. In germline, CDR1 is MNHEY, CDR2 SMNVEV (reference sequence). The CDR3 runs to 14 residues. V lost 4 bases to trimming and J lost 0 bases, with 6 bases between them. CDR3 sequence reads: CASSYSTNTGELFF. As DNA, the CDR3 is TGTGCCAGCAGTTACTCAACGAACACCGGGGAGCTGTTTTTT.

The V and J genes are TRBV7-9 and TRBJ2-3, with 7 bases identical to TRBD1. The V and J ends lost 3 bases and 5 bases, in that order; junction bases with no gene match: 8. In germline, CDR1 is SEHNR, CDR2 FQNEAQ (reference sequence). The CDR3 has 15 residues. CDR3 sequence: CASSLKGAVIDTQYF. The DNA for the CDR3 is TGTGCCAGCAGCTTGAAGGGGGCCGTAATAGATACGCAGTATTTT. The whole variable domain, filled in from reference TRBV7-9 and TRBJ2-3, reads DTGVSQNPRHKITKRGQNVTFRCDPISEHNRLYWYRQTLGQGPEFLTYFQNEAQLEKSRLLSDRFSAERPKGSFSTLEIQRTEQGDSAMYLCASSLKGAVIDTQYFGPGTRLTVL.